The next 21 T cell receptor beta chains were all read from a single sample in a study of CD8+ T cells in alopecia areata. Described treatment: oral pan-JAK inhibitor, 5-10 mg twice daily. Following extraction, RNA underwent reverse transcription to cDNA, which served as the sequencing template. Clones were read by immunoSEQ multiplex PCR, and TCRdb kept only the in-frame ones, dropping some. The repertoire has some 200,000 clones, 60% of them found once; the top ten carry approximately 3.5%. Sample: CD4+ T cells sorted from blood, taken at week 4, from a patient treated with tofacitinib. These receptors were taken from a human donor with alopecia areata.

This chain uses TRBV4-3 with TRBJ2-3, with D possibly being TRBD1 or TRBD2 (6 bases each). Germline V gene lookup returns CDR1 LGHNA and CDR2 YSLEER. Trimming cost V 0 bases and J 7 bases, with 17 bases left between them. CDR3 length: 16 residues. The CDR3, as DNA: TGCGCCAGCAGCCAAGATTGGGCGTTGGGGGGCAATACGCAGTATTTT. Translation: CASSQDWALGGNTQYF.

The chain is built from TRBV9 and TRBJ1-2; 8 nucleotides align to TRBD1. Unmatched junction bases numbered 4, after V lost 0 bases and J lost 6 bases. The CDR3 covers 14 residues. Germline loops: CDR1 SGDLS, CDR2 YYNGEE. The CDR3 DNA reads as TGTGCCAGCAGCGTAGGGGACAGGATTCATGGCTACACCTTC. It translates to CASSVGDRIHGYTF.

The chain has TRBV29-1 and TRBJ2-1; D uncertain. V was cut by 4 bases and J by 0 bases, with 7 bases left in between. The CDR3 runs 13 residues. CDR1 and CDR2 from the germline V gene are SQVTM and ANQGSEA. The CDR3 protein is CSVGWSSYNEQFF. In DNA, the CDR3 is TGCAGCGTTGGATGGAGCTCCTACAATGAGCAGTTCTTC.

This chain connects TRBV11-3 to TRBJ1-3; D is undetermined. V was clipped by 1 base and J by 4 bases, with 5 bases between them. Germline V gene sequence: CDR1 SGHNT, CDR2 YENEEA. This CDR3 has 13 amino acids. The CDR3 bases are TGTGCCAGCAGCTTAGGAGGGGGAAACACCATATATTTT. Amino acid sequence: CASSLGGGNTIYF.

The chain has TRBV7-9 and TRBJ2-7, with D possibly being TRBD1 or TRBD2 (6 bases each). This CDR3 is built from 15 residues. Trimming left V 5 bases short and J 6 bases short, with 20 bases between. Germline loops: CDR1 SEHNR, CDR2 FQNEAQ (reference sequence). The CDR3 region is CASSRPGGPSVEQYF. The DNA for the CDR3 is TGTGCCAGCAGCAGACCTGGGGGGCCTTCAGTCGAGCAGTACTTC.

The CDR3 nucleotides are TGTGCCAGCAGCCCGACAGGGGTAAATTCACCCCTCCACTTT. Translating it yields CASSPTGVNSPLHF. The chain combines TRBV6-5 with TRBJ1-6; 8 nucleotides align to TRBD1. From germline, CDR1 is MNHEY and CDR2 SVGAGI. V shed 6 bases, J shed 7 bases, and the junction held 5 bases outside the gene matches. The CDR3 has 14 amino acids.

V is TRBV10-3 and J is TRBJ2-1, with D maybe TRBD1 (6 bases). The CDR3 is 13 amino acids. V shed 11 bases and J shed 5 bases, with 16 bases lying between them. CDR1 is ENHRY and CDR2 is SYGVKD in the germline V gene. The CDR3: CAVRQVGDNEQFF. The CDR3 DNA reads TGTGCCGTACGACAGGTCGGTGACAATGAGCAGTTCTTC.

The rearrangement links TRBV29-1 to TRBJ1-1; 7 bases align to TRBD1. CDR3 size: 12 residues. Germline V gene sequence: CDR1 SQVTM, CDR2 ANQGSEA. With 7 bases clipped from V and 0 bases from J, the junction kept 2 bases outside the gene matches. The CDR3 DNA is TGCAGCGGCAGGGGGTTGAACACTGAAGCTTTCTTT. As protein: CSGRGLNTEAFF.

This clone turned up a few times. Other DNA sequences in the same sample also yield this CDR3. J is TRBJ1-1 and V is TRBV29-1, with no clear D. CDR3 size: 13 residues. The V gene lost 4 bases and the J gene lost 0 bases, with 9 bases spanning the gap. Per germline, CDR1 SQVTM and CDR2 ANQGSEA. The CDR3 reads CSVVGRMNTEAFF. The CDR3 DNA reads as TGCAGCGTTGTAGGACGGATGAACACTGAAGCTTTCTTT.

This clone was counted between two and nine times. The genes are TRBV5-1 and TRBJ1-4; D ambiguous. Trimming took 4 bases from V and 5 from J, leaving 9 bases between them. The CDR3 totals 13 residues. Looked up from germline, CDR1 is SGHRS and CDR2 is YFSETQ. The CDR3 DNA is TGCGCCAGCAGCGAAACTGGGAATGAAAAACTGTTTTTT. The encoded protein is CASSETGNEKLFF. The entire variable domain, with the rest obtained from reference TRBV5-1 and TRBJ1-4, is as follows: KAGVTQTPRYLIKTRGQQVTLSCSPISGHRSVSWYQQTPGQGLQFLFEYFSETQRNKGNFPGRFSGRQFSNSRSEMNVSTLELGDSALYLCASSETGNEKLFFGSGTQLSVL.

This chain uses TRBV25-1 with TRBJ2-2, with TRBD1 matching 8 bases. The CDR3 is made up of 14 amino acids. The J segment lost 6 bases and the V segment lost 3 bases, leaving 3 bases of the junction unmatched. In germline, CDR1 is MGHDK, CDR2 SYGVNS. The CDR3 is CASSETGVAGELFF. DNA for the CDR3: TGTGCCAGCAGTGAGACAGGGGTTGCCGGGGAGCTGTTTTTT.

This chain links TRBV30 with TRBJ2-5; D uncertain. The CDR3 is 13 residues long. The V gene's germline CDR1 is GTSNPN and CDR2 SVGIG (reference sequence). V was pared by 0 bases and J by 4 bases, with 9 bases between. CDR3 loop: CAWSVKAGETQYF. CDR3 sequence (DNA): TGTGCCTGGAGTGTAAAAGCTGGAGAGACCCAGTACTTC. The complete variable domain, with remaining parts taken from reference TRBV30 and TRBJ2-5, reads SQTIHQWPATLVQPVGSPLSLECTVEGTSNPNLYWYRQAAGRGLQLLFYSVGIGQISSEVPQNLSASRPQDRQFILSSKKLLLSDSGFYLCAWSVKAGETQYFGPGTRLLVL.

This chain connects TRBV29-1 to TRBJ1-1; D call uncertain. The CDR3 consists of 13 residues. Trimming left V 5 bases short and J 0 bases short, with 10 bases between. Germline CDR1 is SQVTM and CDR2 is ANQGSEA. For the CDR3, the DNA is TGCAGCGTTTTAATGCCCATGAACACTGAAGCTTTCTTT. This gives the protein CSVLMPMNTEAFF. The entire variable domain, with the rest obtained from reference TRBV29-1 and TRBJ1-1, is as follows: SAVISQKPSRDICQRGTSLTIQCQVDSQVTMMFWYRQQPGQSLTLIATANQGSEATYESGFVIDKFPISRPNLTFSTLTVSNMSPEDSSIYLCSVLMPMNTEAFFGQGTRLTVV.

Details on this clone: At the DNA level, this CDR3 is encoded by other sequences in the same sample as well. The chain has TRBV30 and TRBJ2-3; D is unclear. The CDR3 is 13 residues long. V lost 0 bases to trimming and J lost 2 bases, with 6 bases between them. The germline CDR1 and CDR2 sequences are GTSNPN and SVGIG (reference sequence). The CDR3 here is CAWSVRTTDTQYF. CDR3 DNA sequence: TGTGCCTGGAGTGTACGGACCACAGATACGCAGTATTTT.

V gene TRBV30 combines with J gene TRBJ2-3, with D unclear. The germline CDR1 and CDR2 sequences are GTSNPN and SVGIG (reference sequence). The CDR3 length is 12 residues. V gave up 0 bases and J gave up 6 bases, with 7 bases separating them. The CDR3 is CAWSVVWDTQYF. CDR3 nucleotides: TGTGCCTGGAGTGTTGTTTGGGATACGCAGTATTTT.

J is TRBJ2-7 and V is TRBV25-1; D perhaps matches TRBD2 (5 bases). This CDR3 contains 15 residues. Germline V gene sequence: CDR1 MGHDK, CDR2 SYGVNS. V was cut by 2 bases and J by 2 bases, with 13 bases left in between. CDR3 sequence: CASSEAGVVTYEQYF. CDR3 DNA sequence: TGTGCCAGCAGTGAAGCCGGGGTAGTTACCTACGAGCAGTACTTC.

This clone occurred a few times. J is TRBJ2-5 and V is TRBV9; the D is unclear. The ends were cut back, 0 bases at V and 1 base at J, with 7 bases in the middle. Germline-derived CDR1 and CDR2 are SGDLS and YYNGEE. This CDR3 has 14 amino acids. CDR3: CASSVGRAQETQYF. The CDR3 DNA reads TGTGCCAGCAGCGTAGGACGGGCCCAAGAGACCCAGTACTTC.

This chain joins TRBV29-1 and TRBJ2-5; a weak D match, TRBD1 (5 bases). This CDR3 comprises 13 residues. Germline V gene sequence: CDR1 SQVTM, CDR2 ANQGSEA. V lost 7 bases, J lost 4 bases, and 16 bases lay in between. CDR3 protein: CSGLTGFGETQYF. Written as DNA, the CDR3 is TGCAGCGGACTCACAGGTTTTGGAGAGACCCAGTACTTC.

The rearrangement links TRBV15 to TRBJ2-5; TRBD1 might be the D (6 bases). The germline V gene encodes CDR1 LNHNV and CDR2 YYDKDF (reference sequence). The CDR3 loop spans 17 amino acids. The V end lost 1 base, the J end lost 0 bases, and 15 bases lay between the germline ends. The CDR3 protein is CATSRVRTVGDQETQYF. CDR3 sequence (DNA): TGTGCCACCAGCAGAGTCCGGACAGTGGGCGACCAAGAGACCCAGTACTTC.

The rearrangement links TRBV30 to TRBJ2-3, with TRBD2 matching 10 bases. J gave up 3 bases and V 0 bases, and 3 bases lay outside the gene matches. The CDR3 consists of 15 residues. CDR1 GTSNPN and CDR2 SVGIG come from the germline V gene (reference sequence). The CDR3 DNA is TGTGCCTGGAGTGTTAGCGGGGGGCCGACAGATACGCAGTATTTT. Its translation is CAWSVSGGPTDTQYF.

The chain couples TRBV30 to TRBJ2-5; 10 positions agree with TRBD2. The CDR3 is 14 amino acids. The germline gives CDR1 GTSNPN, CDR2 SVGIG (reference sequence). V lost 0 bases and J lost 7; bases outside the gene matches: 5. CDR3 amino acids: CAWSVLAGEGTQYF. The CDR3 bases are TGTGCCTGGAGTGTCCTAGCGGGGGAGGGGACCCAGTACTTC. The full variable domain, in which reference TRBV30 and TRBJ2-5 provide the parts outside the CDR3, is SQTIHQWPATLVQPVGSPLSLECTVEGTSNPNLYWYRQAAGRGLQLLFYSVGIGQISSEVPQNLSASRPQDRQFILSSKKLLLSDSGFYLCAWSVLAGEGTQYFGPGTRLLVL.